The 21 T cell receptor beta chains presented below share a single source sample, sequenced in a study of OX40 agonist ivuxolimab in advanced cancers. The assay was immunoSEQ multiplex PCR, and TCRdb's table has in-frame clones only and misses some. The table shows approximately 28,000 clones, with approximately 93% occurring only once. The sample consisted of CD4+ or CD8+ T cells sorted from blood, taken in a trial of the OX40 agonist ivuxolimab. These TCRs come from an adult with an advanced solid tumor such as melanoma, head and neck, liver or kidney cancer.

This sequence joins TRBV6-5 and TRBJ2-1; 10 nucleotides line up with TRBD1. J was trimmed by 6 bases and V by 5 bases; bases with no gene match: 4. CDR3 length equals 14 residues. The germline gives CDR1 MNHEY, CDR2 SVGAGI. CDR3 nucleotides: TGTGCCAGCAGTCAAGGGGACAGGGGCAATGAGCAGTTCTTC. Its protein product is CASSQGDRGNEQFF.

V is TRBV5-1 and J is TRBJ1-2; 10 bases line up with TRBD1. There are 17 residues in the CDR3. Germline CDR1 reads SGHRS; CDR2 reads YFSETQ. After removal of 5 bases from V and 4 bases from J, the junction contained 14 bases not matched to a gene. CDR3 sequence (DNA): TGCGCCAGCAGGGAAAGGGACAGGGGCCCGAGACCCTATGGCTACACCTTC. Translating it yields CASRERDRGPRPYGYTF.

In the case of this clone: Other DNA sequences within the sample encode an identical CDR3. Here the CDR3 reads CASSWDRVPYSNQPQHF. In DNA, the CDR3 is TGTGCCAGCAGTTGGGACAGGGTCCCTTATAGCAATCAGCCCCAGCATTTT. The chain carries TRBV7-8 and TRBJ1-5; 9 nucleotides line up with TRBD1. V lost 6 bases, J lost 0 bases, and 9 bases stayed unmatched. The CDR3 sequence is 17 residues long. The germline V gene encodes CDR1 SGHVS and CDR2 FQNEAQ.

The rearrangement joins TRBV9 to TRBJ1-4, with D tentatively TRBD1 (6 bases). Trimming shortened V by 3 bases and J by 6 bases, and 9 bases separated the two germline ends. This CDR3 region has 13 residues. Per germline, CDR1 SGDLS and CDR2 YYNGEE. The CDR3 bases are TGTGCCAGCAGCGAGGGGACATATGAAAAACTGTTTTTT. This codes for CASSEGTYEKLFF. Full variable domain (outside the CDR3, taken from reference TRBV9 and TRBJ1-4): DSGVTQTPKHLITATGQRVTLRCSPRSGDLSVYWYQQSLDQGLQFLIQYYNGEERAKGNILERFSAQQFPDLHSELNLSSLELGDSALYFCASSEGTYEKLFFGSGTQLSVL.

The chain employs TRBV6-5 and TRBJ1-1; D gene ambiguous. Trimming cost V 0 bases and J 6 bases, with 11 bases left between them. CDR1 is MNHEY and CDR2 is SVGAGI in the germline V gene. This CDR3 comprises 14 residues. The DNA of the CDR3 is TGTGCCAGCAGTTACTCCATTACTGGGTCTGAAGCTTTCTTT. Translation: CASSYSITGSEAFF.

The rearrangement joins TRBV7-9 to TRBJ2-7, with D possibly being TRBD1 (6 bases). Germline V lookup: CDR1 SEHNR, CDR2 FQNEAQ (reference sequence). V shed 4 bases and J shed 3 bases, with 13 bases lying between them. The CDR3 sequence is 14 residues long. CDR3 protein: CASSSDRSFYEQYF. The CDR3, as DNA: TGTGCCAGCAGCTCCGACAGGAGCTTCTACGAGCAGTACTTC.

The CDR3 spells CASSVEGGYNEQFF. The DNA for the CDR3 is TGTGCCAGCAGCGTCGAGGGGGGGTACAATGAGCAGTTCTTC. The rearrangement uses TRBV7-6 and TRBJ2-1; possible D gene TRBD2, 7 bases. With 5 bases removed from V and 4 bases from J, the gap between germline ends came to 12 bases. CDR1 and CDR2 from the germline V gene are SGHVS and FNYEAQ. The CDR3 runs to 14 residues.

CDR3 coding DNA: TGCAGCGTTGTTGGGGTCCCCCTAGGGACAGGGATTAACGAGCAGTACTTC. Protein product: CSVVGVPLGTGINEQYF. The V call is TRBV29-1, the J call TRBJ2-7; 9 bases match TRBD1. V lost 4 bases, J lost 5 bases, and 18 bases stayed unmatched. The CDR3 spans 17 residues. Germline loops: CDR1 SQVTM, CDR2 ANQGSEA.

DNA for the CDR3: TGCGCCAGCAGCCCAGGACAGGAGTGGACTAATGAAAAACTGTTTTTT. This encodes CASSPGQEWTNEKLFF. The chain employs TRBV4-1 and TRBJ1-4; 7 bases line up with TRBD1. Trimming removed 4 bases from V and 2 bases from J; junction bases left unmatched: 7. Per germline, CDR1 MGHRA and CDR2 YSYEKL. The CDR3 loop spans 16 amino acids.

The chain carries TRBV4-1 and TRBJ1-2; D is possibly TRBD1 (6 bases). V lost 0 bases to trimming and J lost 4 bases, with 15 bases between them. CDR3 size: 16 residues. The V gene's germline CDR1 is MGHRA and CDR2 YSYEKL. The CDR3 DNA sequence: TGCGCCAGCAGCCAAGAGGGCAGGGGCGCTCTCTATGGCTACACCTTC. This sequence encodes CASSQEGRGALYGYTF.

The CDR3 region has the DNA TGTGCCAGCAGCTCACTAGCGGAGCAAGAGACCCAGTACTTC. Protein product: CASSSLAEQETQYF. The genes are TRBV11-2 and TRBJ2-5; 8 nucleotides match TRBD2. This CDR3 is 14 amino acids long. V lost 4 bases, J lost 2 bases, and 3 bases stayed unmatched. CDR1 is SGHAT, CDR2 FQNNGV, per germline.

The chain links TRBV28 to TRBJ2-7; D may correspond to TRBD1 or TRBD2 (5 bases each). Trimming removed 1 base from V and 2 bases from J, with 18 bases in between. Germline loops: CDR1 MDHEN, CDR2 SYDVKM. The CDR3 has 17 residues. The CDR3 loop reads CASSLSLSDGATYEQYF. The DNA of the CDR3 is TGTGCCAGCAGTTTATCCCTTTCTGACGGGGCCACCTACGAGCAGTACTTC.

The CDR3 DNA follows: TGTGCCAGCAGTGAGGTGCCGGCCTACGAGCAGTACTTC. It encodes CASSEVPAYEQYF. The rearrangement links TRBV6-1 to TRBJ2-7; D not resolved. From germline, CDR1 is MNHNS and CDR2 SASEGT. This CDR3 has 13 residues. Trimming shortened V by 3 bases and J by 2 bases, and 8 bases separated the two germline ends.

The rearrangement joins TRBV15 to TRBJ2-3; D unresolved. The germline gives CDR1 LNHNV, CDR2 YYDKDF (reference sequence). The CDR3 covers 14 residues. V gave up 0 bases and J gave up 6 bases, with 10 bases separating them. The CDR3 reads CATSREGPVDTQYF. CDR3 nucleotide sequence: TGTGCCACCAGCAGAGAGGGCCCCGTGGATACGCAGTATTTT.

V usage is TRBV9 and J usage is TRBJ1-2, with a weak D call TRBD1 (6 bases). Germline V CDR1 and CDR2: SGDLS, YYNGEE. Trimming removed 0 bases from V and 6 bases from J, with 12 bases in between. CDR3 length: 14 residues. The CDR3, as DNA: TGTGCCAGCAGCGTAGCCCTAACAGGGAATGGCTACACCTTC. As protein: CASSVALTGNGYTF.

The chain joins TRBV9 to TRBJ1-2, with D possibly being TRBD1 (6 bases). Germline V gene lookup returns CDR1 SGDLS and CDR2 YYNGEE. The CDR3 has 15 amino acids. V gave up 4 bases and J gave up 0 bases, with 13 bases separating them. The CDR3 DNA is TGTGCCAGCAGCCCCCCGGGGGCAGCTAACTATGGCTACACCTTC. As protein: CASSPPGAANYGYTF.

This clone was seen just once. V and J are TRBV6-1 and TRBJ1-6, with D perhaps TRBD1 (6 bases). In germline, CDR1 is MNHNS, CDR2 SASEGT. Trimming removed 5 bases at V and 6 bases at J, with 14 bases between. The CDR3 spans 15 residues. This CDR3 is CASSLRGRGNSPLHF. CDR3 nucleotides: TGTGCCAGCAGTCTGAGGGGGAGGGGTAATTCACCCCTCCACTTT.

The J gene is TRBJ1-5, the V gene TRBV2, with 7 bases identical to TRBD1. V shed 5 bases and J 6 bases; nucleotides not matched to a gene: 7. CDR1 SNHLY and CDR2 FYNNEI come from the germline V gene. The CDR3 contains 14 residues. The CDR3: CASSSDRFGQPQHF. The CDR3 bases are TGTGCCAGCAGTTCGGACAGGTTCGGTCAGCCCCAGCATTTT.

The V and J genes are TRBV10-3 and TRBJ2-7, with TRBD1 matching over 8 bases. The germline V gene encodes CDR1 ENHRY and CDR2 SYGVKD. The CDR3 contains 13 residues. Trimming at V came to 6 bases and at J to 2 bases, leaving 3 bases not matched to a gene. The chain's CDR3 is CAISGTGAYEQYF. The DNA for the CDR3 is TGTGCCATCAGCGGGACAGGTGCCTACGAGCAGTACTTC.

The V and J genes are TRBV9 and TRBJ1-1; D gene ambiguous. V lost 4 bases and J 7 bases, leaving 11 bases between the germline ends. The germline gives CDR1 SGDLS, CDR2 YYNGEE. The CDR3 extends over 12 amino acids. The CDR3 region has the DNA TGTGCCAGCAGCCCGGTCGGAGATGAAGCTTTCTTT. Protein product: CASSPVGDEAFF.

The V gene is TRBV5-6, the J gene TRBJ1-4; TRBD1 matches 11 bases. This CDR3 spans 16 amino acids. Germline CDR1 reads SGHDT; CDR2 reads YYEEEE. V shed 4 bases, J shed 6 bases, and the junction held 8 bases outside the gene matches. The CDR3 bases are TGTGCCAGCAGCCGGACAGGGGGCTGGGGAGATGAAAAACTGTTTTTT. The encoded protein is CASSRTGGWGDEKLFF.